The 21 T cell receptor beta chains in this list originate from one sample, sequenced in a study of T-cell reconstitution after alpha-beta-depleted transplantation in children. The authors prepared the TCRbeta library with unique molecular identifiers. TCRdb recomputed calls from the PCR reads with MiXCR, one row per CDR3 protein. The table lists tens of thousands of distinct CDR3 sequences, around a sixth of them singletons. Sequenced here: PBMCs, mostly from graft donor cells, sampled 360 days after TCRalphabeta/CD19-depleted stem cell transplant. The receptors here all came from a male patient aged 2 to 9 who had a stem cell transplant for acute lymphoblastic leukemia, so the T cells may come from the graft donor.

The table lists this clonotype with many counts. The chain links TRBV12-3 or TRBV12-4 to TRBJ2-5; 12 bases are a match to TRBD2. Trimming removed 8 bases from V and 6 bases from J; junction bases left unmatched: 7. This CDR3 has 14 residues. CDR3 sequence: CASALAGGVKTQYF. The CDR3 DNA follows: TGTGCCAGCGCCCTAGCGGGAGGGGTTAAGACCCAGTACTTC.

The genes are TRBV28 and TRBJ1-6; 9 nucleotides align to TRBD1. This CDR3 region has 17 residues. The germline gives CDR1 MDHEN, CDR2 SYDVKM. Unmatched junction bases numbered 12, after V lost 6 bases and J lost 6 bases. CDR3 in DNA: TGTGCCAGCAGGCCTTGGACAGGGGCGATCATTAATTCACCCCTCCACTTT. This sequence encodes CASRPWTGAIINSPLHF.

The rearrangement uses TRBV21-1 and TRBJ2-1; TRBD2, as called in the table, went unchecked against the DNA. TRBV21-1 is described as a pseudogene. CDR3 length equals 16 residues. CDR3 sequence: CASSQRTSGDYNEQFF. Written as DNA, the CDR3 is TGTGCCAGCAGCCAGCGGACTAGCGGGGACTACAATGAGCAGTTCTTC.

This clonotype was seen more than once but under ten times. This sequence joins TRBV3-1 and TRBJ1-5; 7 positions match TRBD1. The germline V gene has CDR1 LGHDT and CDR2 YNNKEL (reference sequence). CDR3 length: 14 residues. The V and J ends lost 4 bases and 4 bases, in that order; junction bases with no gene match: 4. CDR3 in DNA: TGTGCCAGCAGCCGCGGGACAGCAAATCAGCCCCAGCATTTT. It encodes CASSRGTANQPQHF. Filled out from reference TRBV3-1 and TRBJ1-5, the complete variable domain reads DTAVSQTPKYLVTQMGNDKSIKCEQNLGHDTMYWYKQDSKKFLKIMFSYNNKELIINETVPNRFSPKSPDKAHLNLHINSLELGDSAVYFCASSRGTANQPQHFGDGTRLSIL.

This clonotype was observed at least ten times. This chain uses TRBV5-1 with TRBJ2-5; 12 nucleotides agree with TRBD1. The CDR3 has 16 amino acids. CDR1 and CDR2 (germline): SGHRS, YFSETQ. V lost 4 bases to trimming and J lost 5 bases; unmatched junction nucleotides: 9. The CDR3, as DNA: TGCGCCAGCAGCGGAGGGGACAGGGGGCTTCGGGAGACCCAGTACTTC. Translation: CASSGGDRGLRETQYF.

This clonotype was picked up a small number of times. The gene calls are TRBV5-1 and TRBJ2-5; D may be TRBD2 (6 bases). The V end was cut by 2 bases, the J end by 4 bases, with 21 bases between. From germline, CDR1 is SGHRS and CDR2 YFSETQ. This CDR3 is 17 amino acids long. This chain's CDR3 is CASSFSGSIVGGETQYF. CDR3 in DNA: TGCGCCAGCAGCTTTTCCGGTAGTATAGTGGGAGGAGAGACCCAGTACTTC. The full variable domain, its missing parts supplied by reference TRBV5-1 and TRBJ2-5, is KAGVTQTPRYLIKTRGQQVTLSCSPISGHRSVSWYQQTPGQGLQFLFEYFSETQRNKGNFPGRFSGRQFSNSRSEMNVSTLELGDSALYLCASSFSGSIVGGETQYFGPGTRLLVL.

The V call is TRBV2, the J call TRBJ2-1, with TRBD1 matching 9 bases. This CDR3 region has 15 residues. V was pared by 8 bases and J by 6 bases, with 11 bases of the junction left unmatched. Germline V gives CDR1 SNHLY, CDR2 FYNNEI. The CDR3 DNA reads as TGTGCCAGCGGCAAGGACAGGGGTGCCGGCAATGAGCAGTTCTTC. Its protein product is CASGKDRGAGNEQFF.

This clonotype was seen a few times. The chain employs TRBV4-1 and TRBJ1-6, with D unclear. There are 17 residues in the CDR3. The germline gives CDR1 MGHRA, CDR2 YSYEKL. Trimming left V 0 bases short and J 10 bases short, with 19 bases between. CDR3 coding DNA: TGCGCCAGCAGCCAAGATCCTTCGAGGGCTGTCGTGTCACCCCTCCACTTT. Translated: CASSQDPSRAVVSPLHF.

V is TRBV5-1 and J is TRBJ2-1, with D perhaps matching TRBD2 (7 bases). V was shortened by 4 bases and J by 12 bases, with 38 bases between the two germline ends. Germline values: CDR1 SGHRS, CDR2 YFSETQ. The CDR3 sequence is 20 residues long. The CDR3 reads CASSLRGGESRLVYNERQFF. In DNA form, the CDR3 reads TGCGCCAGCAGCCTCCGAGGGGGGGAGAGTAGACTCGTGTACAATGAGCGGCAGTTCTTC.

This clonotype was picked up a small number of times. CDR3 in DNA: TGCAGTGCTAGAGAACGTGAGGGGGCAAGGCTTTACGAGCAGTACTTC. Amino acids: CSAREREGARLYEQYF. This rearrangement joins TRBV20-1 to TRBJ2-7; 7 bases match TRBD1. This CDR3 is built from 16 residues. J was trimmed by 4 bases and V by 0 bases; bases with no gene match: 12. CDR1 and CDR2 (germline): DFQATT, SNEGSKA (reference sequence).

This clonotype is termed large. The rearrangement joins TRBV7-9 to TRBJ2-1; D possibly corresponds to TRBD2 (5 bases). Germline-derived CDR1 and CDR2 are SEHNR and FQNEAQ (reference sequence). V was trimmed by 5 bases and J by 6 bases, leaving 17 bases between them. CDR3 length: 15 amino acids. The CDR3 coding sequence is TGTGCCAGCAGCCCAAAGCGGAGACGGGGCAATGAGCAGTTCTTC. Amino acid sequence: CASSPKRRRGNEQFF. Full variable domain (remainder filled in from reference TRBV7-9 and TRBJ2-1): DTGVSQNPRHKITKRGQNVTFRCDPISEHNRLYWYRQTLGQGPEFLTYFQNEAQLEKSRLLSDRFSAERPKGSFSTLEIQRTEQGDSAMYLCASSPKRRRGNEQFFGPGTRLTVL.

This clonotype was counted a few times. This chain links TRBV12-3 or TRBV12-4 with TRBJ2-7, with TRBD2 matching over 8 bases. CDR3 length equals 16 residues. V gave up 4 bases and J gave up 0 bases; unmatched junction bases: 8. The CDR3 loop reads CASSWGLAGPSYEQYF. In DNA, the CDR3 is TGTGCCAGCAGTTGGGGGCTAGCGGGCCCCTCCTACGAGCAGTACTTC.

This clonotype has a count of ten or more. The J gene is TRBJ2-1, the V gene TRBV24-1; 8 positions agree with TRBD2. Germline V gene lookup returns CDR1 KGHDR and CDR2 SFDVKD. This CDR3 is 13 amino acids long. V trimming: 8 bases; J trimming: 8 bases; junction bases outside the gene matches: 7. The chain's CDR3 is CATTEAGGDEQFF. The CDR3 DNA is TGTGCCACCACTGAGGCGGGAGGAGATGAGCAGTTCTTC.

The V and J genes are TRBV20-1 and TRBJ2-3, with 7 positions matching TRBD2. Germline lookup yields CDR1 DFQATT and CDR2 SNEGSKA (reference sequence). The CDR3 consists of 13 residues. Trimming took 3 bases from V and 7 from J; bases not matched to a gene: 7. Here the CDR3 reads CSARGGEHHTQYF. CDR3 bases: TGCAGTGCTAGGGGAGGGGAGCATCATACGCAGTATTTT.

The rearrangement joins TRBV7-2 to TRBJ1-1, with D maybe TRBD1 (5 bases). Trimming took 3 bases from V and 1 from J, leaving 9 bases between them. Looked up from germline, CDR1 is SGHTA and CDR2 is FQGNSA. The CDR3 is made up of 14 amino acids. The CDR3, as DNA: TGTGCCAGCAGCTTGAAGGGGACGAACACTGAAGCTTTCTTT. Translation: CASSLKGTNTEAFF.

The CDR3 is CASRTGNYNEQFF. CDR3 DNA: TGTGCCAGCAGGACAGGGAACTACAATGAGCAGTTCTTC. V and J are TRBV2 and TRBJ2-1; 7 bases are shared with TRBD1. The trim removed 6 bases at V and 3 bases at J, leaving 2 bases unmatched. The germline V gene has CDR1 SNHLY and CDR2 FYNNEI. The CDR3 consists of 13 residues.

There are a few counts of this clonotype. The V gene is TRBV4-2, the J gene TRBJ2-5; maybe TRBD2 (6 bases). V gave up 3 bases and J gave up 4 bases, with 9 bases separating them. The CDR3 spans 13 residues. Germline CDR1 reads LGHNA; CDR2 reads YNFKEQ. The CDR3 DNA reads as TGTGCCAGCAGCCACCGGGACTTAGAGACCCAGTACTTC. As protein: CASSHRDLETQYF.

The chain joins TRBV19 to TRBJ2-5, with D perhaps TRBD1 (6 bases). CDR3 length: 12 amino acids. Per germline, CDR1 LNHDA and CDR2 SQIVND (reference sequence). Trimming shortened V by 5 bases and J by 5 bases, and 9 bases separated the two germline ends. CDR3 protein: CASSRDKETQYF. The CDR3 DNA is TGTGCCAGTAGTCGGGACAAGGAGACCCAGTACTTC.

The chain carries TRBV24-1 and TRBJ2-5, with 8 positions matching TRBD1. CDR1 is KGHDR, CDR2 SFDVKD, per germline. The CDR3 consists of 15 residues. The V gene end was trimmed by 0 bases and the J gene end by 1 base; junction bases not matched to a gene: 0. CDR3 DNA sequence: TGTGCCACCAGTGATTTGGGACAGGGCCAAGAGACCCAGTACTTC. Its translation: CATSDLGQGQETQYF.

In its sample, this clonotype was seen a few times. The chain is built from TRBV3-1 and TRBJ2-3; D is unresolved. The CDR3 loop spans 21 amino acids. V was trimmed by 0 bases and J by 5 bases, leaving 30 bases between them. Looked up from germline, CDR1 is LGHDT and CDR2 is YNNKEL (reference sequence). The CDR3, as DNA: TGTGCCAGCAGCCAAGAGGCAAGCAGCCAGCCGGTTCTACGAAGTGGAGATACGCAGTATTTT. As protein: CASSQEASSQPVLRSGDTQYF.

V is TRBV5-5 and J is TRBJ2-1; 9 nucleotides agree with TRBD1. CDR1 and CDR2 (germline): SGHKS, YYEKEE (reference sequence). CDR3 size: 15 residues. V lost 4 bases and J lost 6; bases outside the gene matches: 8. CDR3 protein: CASSRGQGRGNEQFF. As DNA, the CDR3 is TGTGCCAGCAGCCGGGGACAGGGACGCGGCAATGAGCAGTTCTTC.